Presented here are 23 T cell receptor beta chains from one specimen sequenced in a study of T cells in Graves' hyperthyroidism and ophthalmopathy. The CDR3 regions of TCR beta were amplified from RNA transcripts. With the HTBI primer set, the TCR CDR3 went through a first round of RT-PCR. TCRdb re-called the multiplex PCR reads with MiXCR, one entry per CDR3 protein. The sample records 600,000 to 850,000 distinct CDR3 sequences, 18% being singletons. Source material: blood. These receptor sequences come from a woman between 50 and 59 years old with Graves' hyperthyroidism that later progressed to Graves' ophthalmopathy.

The J gene is TRBJ2-1, the V gene TRBV3-1; D remains ambiguous. The germline gives CDR1 LGHDT, CDR2 YNNKEL (reference sequence). Between the trimmed V and J ends, which lost 0 bases and 2 bases, there was a span of 14 bases. CDR3 length equals 17 residues. CDR3 protein: CASSQDVGPVPYNEQFF. CDR3 nucleotide sequence: TGTGCCAGCAGCCAAGATGTAGGCCCGGTACCCTACAATGAGCAGTTCTTC.

This chain joins TRBV6-1 and TRBJ2-1, with 7 bases aligning to TRBD2. The CDR3 has 16 residues. Losses at the gene ends were 6 bases for V and 0 bases for J; bases not matched to a gene: 8. From germline, CDR1 is MNHNS and CDR2 SASEGT. Written as DNA, the CDR3 is TGTGCCAGCAGACCGACTAGCTACAGCTCCTACAATGAGCAGTTCTTC. Translation: CASRPTSYSSYNEQFF.

The table lists this clonotype with a few counts. The chain has TRBV7-9 and TRBJ2-7, with TRBD1 as a possible D gene (6 bases). This CDR3 has 16 residues. CDR1 SEHNR and CDR2 FQNEAQ come from the germline V gene (reference sequence). The ends were cut back, 3 bases at V and 0 bases at J, with 15 bases in the middle. The DNA of the CDR3 is TGTGCCAGCAGCTTGTTTTCGGCGGACAGCTCCTACGAGCAGTACTTC. This gives the protein CASSLFSADSSYEQYF.

V is TRBV30 and J is TRBJ2-3; D might be TRBD2 (5 bases). Per germline, CDR1 GTSNPN and CDR2 SVGIG (reference sequence). The V and J ends lost 4 bases and 4 bases respectively, with 21 bases between them. This CDR3 spans 16 amino acids. CDR3: CAWKTPFGLIPDTQYF. In DNA, the CDR3 is TGTGCCTGGAAAACGCCTTTTGGACTCATTCCAGATACGCAGTATTTT.

This clonotype was seen a handful of times. V and J are TRBV2 and TRBJ2-5; 9 positions agree with TRBD2. This CDR3 spans 15 amino acids. In germline, CDR1 is SNHLY, CDR2 FYNNEI. V was pared by 4 bases and J by 2 bases, with 5 bases of the junction left unmatched. DNA of the CDR3: TGTGCCAGCAGTGGTTTAGCGGGAGTGCAAGAGACCCAGTACTTC. It translates to CASSGLAGVQETQYF. Full variable domain (remainder filled in from reference TRBV2 and TRBJ2-5): EPEVTQTPSHQVTQMGQEVILRCVPISNHLYFYWYRQILGQKVEFLVSFYNNEISEKSEIFDDQFSVERPDGSNFTLKIRSTKLEDSAMYFCASSGLAGVQETQYFGPGTRLLVL.

The J gene is TRBJ1-4, the V gene TRBV29-1; no reliable D call. Germline lookup yields CDR1 SQVTM and CDR2 ANQGSEA. This CDR3 comprises 12 residues. With 2 bases removed from V and 8 bases from J, the gap between germline ends came to 9 bases. Here the CDR3 DNA reads TGCAGCGTTGAATTCGGGAGGGAAAAACTGTTTTTT. Amino acid sequence: CSVEFGREKLFF.

This clonotype has at least ten counts. V usage is TRBV5-4 and J usage is TRBJ2-3, with D possibly being TRBD2 (6 bases). The germline V gene has CDR1 SGHNT and CDR2 YYREEE (reference sequence). V dropped 4 bases and J dropped 6 bases, with 15 bases sitting between them. The CDR3 consists of 14 residues. The CDR3 spells CASSLERASDTQYF. CDR3 sequence (DNA): TGTGCCAGCAGCCTGGAGCGGGCCTCGGATACGCAGTATTTT.

This sequence joins TRBV6-1 and TRBJ1-1; no reliable D call. The germline V and J ends were trimmed by 5 bases and 4 bases, with 20 bases remaining between them. This CDR3 comprises 16 residues. Looked up from germline, CDR1 is MNHNS and CDR2 is SASEGT. The CDR3 region has the DNA TGTGCCAGCAGTTTTTCCCGGACGAGGAGGTCCACTGAAGCTTTCTTT. This encodes CASSFSRTRRSTEAFF.

This clonotype was counted only a few times. This chain connects TRBV7-9 to TRBJ2-2; D is possibly TRBD2 (6 bases). Per the germline V gene, CDR1 is SEHNR and CDR2 is FQNEAQ (reference sequence). Trimming took off 5 bases at V and 0 bases at J, with 13 bases between the two ends. The CDR3 runs 16 residues. CDR3 sequence (DNA): TGTGCCAGCAGCGTCCCCGGGACTTCGAACACCGGGGAGCTGTTTTTT. Translation: CASSVPGTSNTGELFF.

This clonotype was seen many times. The V gene is TRBV3-1, the J gene TRBJ1-3, with 7 bases lining up with TRBD1. The germline V gene encodes CDR1 LGHDT and CDR2 YNNKEL (reference sequence). The CDR3 length is 15 residues. After removal of 7 bases from V and 0 bases from J, the junction contained 6 bases not matched to a gene. The DNA for the CDR3 is TGTGCCAGCACCAGGGGGGAAGACTCTGGAAACACCATATATTTT. Residues: CASTRGEDSGNTIYF.

This clonotype was detected a few times. The chain is built from TRBV6-9 and TRBJ1-1; no reliable D call. The V and J ends lost 3 bases and 1 base respectively, with 12 bases between them. The CDR3 has 15 residues. Per the germline V gene, CDR1 is MNHGY and CDR2 is SVAAGI. The CDR3 reads CASSYLINGNTEAFF. CDR3 DNA sequence: TGTGCCAGCAGTTACTTGATCAACGGGAACACTGAAGCTTTCTTT.

This clonotype occurred a few times. The chain has TRBV30 and TRBJ1-3; D perhaps matches TRBD1 (6 bases). The CDR3 spans 13 residues. Germline values: CDR1 GTSNPN, CDR2 SVGIG (reference sequence). V was shortened by 0 bases and J by 4 bases, with 7 bases between the two germline ends. CDR3 residues: CAWSVGTGNTIYF. In nucleotides, the CDR3 is TGTGCCTGGAGTGTCGGGACAGGAAACACCATATATTTT. The full variable domain, in which reference TRBV30 and TRBJ1-3 provide the parts outside the CDR3, is SQTIHQWPATLVQPVGSPLSLECTVEGTSNPNLYWYRQAAGRGLQLLFYSVGIGQISSEVPQNLSASRPQDRQFILSSKKLLLSDSGFYLCAWSVGTGNTIYFGEGSWLTVV.

The chain joins TRBV6-1 to TRBJ2-7; weak D call: TRBD1 (6 bases). V lost 5 bases, J lost 4 bases, and 15 bases lay in between. Germline CDR1 and CDR2: MNHNS and SASEGT. The CDR3 loop spans 14 amino acids. The CDR3 is CASSLPGHFYEQYF. The CDR3 DNA follows: TGTGCCAGCAGTTTACCGGGACACTTTTACGAGCAGTACTTC.

This clonotype was observed at least ten times. This chain uses TRBV20-1 with TRBJ1-1, with D unclear. V was clipped by 6 bases and J by 2 bases, with 7 bases between them. The CDR3 is 11 residues long. CDR1 is DFQATT and CDR2 is SNEGSKA in the germline V gene (reference sequence). The CDR3 here is CSALKNTEAFF. Here the CDR3 DNA reads TGCAGTGCCTTAAAAAACACTGAAGCTTTCTTT.

This clonotype was observed many times. This rearrangement joins TRBV18 to TRBJ2-5, with 8 nucleotides matching TRBD1. V trimming: 3 bases; J trimming: 0 bases; junction bases outside the gene matches: 0. There are 14 residues in the CDR3. In germline, CDR1 is KGHSH, CDR2 LQKENI. The CDR3 sequence: CASSPTGDQETQYF. The DNA for the CDR3 is TGTGCCAGCTCACCGACAGGGGACCAAGAGACCCAGTACTTC.

The J gene is TRBJ2-5, the V gene TRBV7-8; D may be TRBD2 (7 bases). V was shortened by 3 bases and J by 12 bases, with 23 bases between the two germline ends. The CDR3 runs 15 residues. The germline V gene encodes CDR1 SGHVS and CDR2 FQNEAQ. The CDR3 protein is CASSLGSRGGDREYF. The CDR3 DNA reads as TGTGCCAGCAGCTTGGGATCAAGGGGGGGTGATCGGGAGTACTTC.

This clonotype has more than one count but fewer than ten. The chain links TRBV28 to TRBJ2-3; TRBD2 agrees at 7 bases. After removal of 5 bases from V and 1 base from J, the junction contained 9 bases not matched to a gene. Germline loops: CDR1 MDHEN, CDR2 SYDVKM. This CDR3 spans 16 amino acids. CDR3 in DNA: TGTGCCAGCAGTGCCAATCGTCGGGGGGGCACAGATACGCAGTATTTT. As protein: CASSANRRGGTDTQYF. Using reference TRBV28 and TRBJ2-3 for the parts outside the CDR3, the full variable domain is DVKVTQSSRYLVKRTGEKVFLECVQDMDHENMFWYRQDPGLGLRLIYFSYDVKMKEKGDIPEGYSVSREKKERFSLILESASTNQTSMYLCASSANRRGGTDTQYFGPGTRLTVL.

This clonotype was recorded a few times. The chain is built from TRBV20-1 and TRBJ2-2; 10 bases agree with TRBD2. J lost 4 bases, V lost 5 bases, and 10 bases had no gene match. Germline-derived CDR1 and CDR2 are DFQATT and SNEGSKA (reference sequence). The CDR3 is 16 amino acids. The CDR3 nucleotides read TGCAGTGCTCCCGTGAGCGGGGGGGCAGGCACCGGGGAGCTGTTTTTT. It is translated as CSAPVSGGAGTGELFF.

This clonotype was picked up a small number of times. Just one base apart from a much larger clone, this may be a read error. The chain carries TRBV7-2 and TRBJ1-1; TRBD1 is a possible D gene (6 bases). The CDR3 consists of 15 residues. Germline V gene sequence: CDR1 SGHTA, CDR2 FQGNSA. The DNA of the CDR3 is TGTGCCAGCAGCCCTCGAGGGGGGATGAACACTGGAGCTTTCTTT. Its protein is CASSPRGGMNTGAFF.

The chain couples TRBV19 to TRBJ1-1, with D maybe TRBD1 (5 bases). There are 14 residues in the CDR3. Germline assignment: CDR1 LNHDA and CDR2 SQIVND (reference sequence). V lost 8 bases and J 4 bases, leaving 17 bases between the germline ends. CDR3 nucleotide sequence: TGTGCCAGTTCCGGGACTCAGGGATCCACTGAAGCTTTCTTT. Translating gives CASSGTQGSTEAFF. The variable domain in full, completed from reference TRBV19 and TRBJ1-1, reads DGGITQSPKYLFRKEGQNVTLSCEQNLNHDAMYWYRQDPGQGLRLIYYSQIVNDFQKGDIAEGYSVSREKKESFPLTVTSAQKNPTAFYLCASSGTQGSTEAFFGQGTRLTVV.

This clonotype was seen at least ten times. The CDR3 coding sequence is TGTGCCACCAGCAGAGATTGGGGACAGGCGGATGGCTACACCTTC. This encodes CATSRDWGQADGYTF. The chain joins TRBV15 to TRBJ1-2; 8 positions match TRBD1. The CDR3 runs to 15 residues. Germline CDR1 LNHNV, CDR2 YYDKDF (reference sequence). With 0 bases clipped from V and 6 bases from J, the junction kept 6 bases outside the gene matches.

The CDR3, as DNA: TGTGCCAGCAGCCCAACGACTAGCGGGGGAGATGAGCAGTTCTTC. The encoded protein is CASSPTTSGGDEQFF. This chain connects TRBV3-1 to TRBJ2-1; 12 bases match TRBD2. The CDR3 sequence is 15 residues long. V dropped 4 bases and J dropped 8; count of bases not matched to a gene: 6. Germline CDR1 reads LGHDT; CDR2 reads YNNKEL (reference sequence).

The chain couples TRBV19 to TRBJ1-1, with 8 bases matching TRBD1. The germline V gene has CDR1 LNHDA and CDR2 SQIVND (reference sequence). The CDR3 is made up of 16 amino acids. V lost 5 bases to trimming and J lost 2 bases; unmatched junction nucleotides: 10. CDR3 region: CASSFPGGLGNTEAFF. The CDR3, as DNA: TGTGCCAGTAGTTTCCCAGGGGGCCTAGGCAACACTGAAGCTTTCTTT.